The entry that follows covers one TCR beta chain sequence. The entry originates in a study of PD-1 blockade in classical Hodgkin lymphoma. Looking at the study overall: A 3 mg/kg intravenous dose of nivolumab was received by patients every 2 weeks.

The V end lost 4 bases, the J end lost 4 bases, and 17 bases lay between the germline ends. The germline CDR1 and CDR2 sequences are ENHRY and SYGVKD. The CDR3 spans 16 residues. After autologous stem cell transplantation all patients relapsed, and prior brentuximab vedotin exposure differed between cohorts. The repertoire was sequenced with immunoSEQ multiplex PCR; TCRdb's copy has only in-frame clones and lacks some. The sample lists 90,000 to 100,000 clones, about four fifths seen once, with 16% in the top ten. This clonotype originated in a human donor with classical Hodgkin lymphoma. Sequences were derived from peripheral blood mononuclear cells (PBMCs), sampled before the second cycle of nivolumab. This chain connects TRBV10-3 to TRBJ2-1; the D is unclear. CDR3 protein: CAISGSPQASYNEQFF. CDR3 bases: TGTGCCATCAGTGGGAGTCCCCAGGCCTCTTACAATGAGCAGTTCTTC.